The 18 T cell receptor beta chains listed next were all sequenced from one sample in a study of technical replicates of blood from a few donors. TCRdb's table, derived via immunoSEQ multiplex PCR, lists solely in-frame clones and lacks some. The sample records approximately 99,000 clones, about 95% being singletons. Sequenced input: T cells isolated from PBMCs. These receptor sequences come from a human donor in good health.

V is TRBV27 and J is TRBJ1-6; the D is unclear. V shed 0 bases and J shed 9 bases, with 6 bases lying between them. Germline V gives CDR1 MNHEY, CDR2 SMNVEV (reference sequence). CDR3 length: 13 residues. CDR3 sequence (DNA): TGTGCCAGCAGTTTATCACATCTTTCACCCCTCCACTTT. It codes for CASSLSHLSPLHF.

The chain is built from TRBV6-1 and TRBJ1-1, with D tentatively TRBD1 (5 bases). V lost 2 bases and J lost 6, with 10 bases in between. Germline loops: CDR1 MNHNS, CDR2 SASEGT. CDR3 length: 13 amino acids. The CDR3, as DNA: TGTGCCAGCAGTGAATGGGGGGAGCCTGAAGCTTTCTTT. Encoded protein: CASSEWGEPEAFF.

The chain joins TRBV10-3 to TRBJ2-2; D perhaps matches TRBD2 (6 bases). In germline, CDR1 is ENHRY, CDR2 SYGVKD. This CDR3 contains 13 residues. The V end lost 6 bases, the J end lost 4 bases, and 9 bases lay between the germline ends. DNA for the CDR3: TGTGCCATCAGGGAGACTAGCACCGGGGAGCTGTTTTTT. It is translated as CAIRETSTGELFF.

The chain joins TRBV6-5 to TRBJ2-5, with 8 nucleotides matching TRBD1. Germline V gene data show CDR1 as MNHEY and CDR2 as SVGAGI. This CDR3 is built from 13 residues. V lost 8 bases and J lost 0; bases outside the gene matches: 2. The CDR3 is CASWDRYQETQYF. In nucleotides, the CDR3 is TGTGCCAGCTGGGACAGGTACCAAGAGACCCAGTACTTC.

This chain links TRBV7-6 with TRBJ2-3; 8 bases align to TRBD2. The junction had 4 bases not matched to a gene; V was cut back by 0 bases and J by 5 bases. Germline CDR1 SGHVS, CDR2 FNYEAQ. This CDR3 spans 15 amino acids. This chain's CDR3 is CASSLAQGLGDTQYF. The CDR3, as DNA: TGTGCCAGCAGCTTAGCGCAGGGACTAGGAGATACGCAGTATTTT. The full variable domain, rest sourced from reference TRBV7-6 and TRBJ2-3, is GAGVSQSPRYKVTKRGQDVALRCDPISGHVSLYWYRQALGQGPEFLTYFNYEAQQDKSGLPNDRFSAERPEGSISTLTIQRTEQRDSAMYRCASSLAQGLGDTQYFGPGTRLTVL.

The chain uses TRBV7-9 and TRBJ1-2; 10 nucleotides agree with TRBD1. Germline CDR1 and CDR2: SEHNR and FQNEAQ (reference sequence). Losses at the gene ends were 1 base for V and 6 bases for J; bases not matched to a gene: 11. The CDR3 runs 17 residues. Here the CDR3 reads CASSLGRTGGSLNGYTF. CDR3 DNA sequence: TGTGCCAGCAGCTTAGGACGGACAGGGGGTTCCCTCAATGGCTACACCTTC.

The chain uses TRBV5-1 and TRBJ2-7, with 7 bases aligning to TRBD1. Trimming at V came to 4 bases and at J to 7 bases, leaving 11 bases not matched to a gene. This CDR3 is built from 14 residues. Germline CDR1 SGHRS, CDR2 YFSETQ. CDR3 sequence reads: CASSTWDSDGEQYF. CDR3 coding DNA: TGCGCCAGCAGCACTTGGGACAGCGATGGAGAGCAGTACTTC.

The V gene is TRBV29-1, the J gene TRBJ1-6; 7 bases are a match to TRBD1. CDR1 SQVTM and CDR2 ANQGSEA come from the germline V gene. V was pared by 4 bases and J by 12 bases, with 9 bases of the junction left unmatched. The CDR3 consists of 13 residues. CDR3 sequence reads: CSVAGQMNEPLHF. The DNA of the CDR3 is TGCAGCGTTGCGGGACAGATGAATGAACCCCTCCACTTT.

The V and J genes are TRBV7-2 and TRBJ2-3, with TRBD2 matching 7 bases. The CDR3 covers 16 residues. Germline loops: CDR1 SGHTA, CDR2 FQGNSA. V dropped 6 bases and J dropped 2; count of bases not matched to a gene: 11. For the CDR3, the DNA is TGTGCCAGCAGTTACCCAGCGGGAAGGGCCACAGATACGCAGTATTTT. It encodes CASSYPAGRATDTQYF.

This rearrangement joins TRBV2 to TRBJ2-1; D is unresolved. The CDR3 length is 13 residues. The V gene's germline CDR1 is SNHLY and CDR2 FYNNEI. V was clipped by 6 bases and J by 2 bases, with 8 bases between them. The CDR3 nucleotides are TGTGCCAGCAGAAGAGGAGCCTACAATGAGCAGTTCTTC. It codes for CASRRGAYNEQFF.

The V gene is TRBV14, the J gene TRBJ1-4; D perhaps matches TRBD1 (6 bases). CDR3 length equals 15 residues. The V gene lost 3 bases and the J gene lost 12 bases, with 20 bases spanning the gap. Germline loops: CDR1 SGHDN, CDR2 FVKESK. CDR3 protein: CASSHGRTVGNELFF. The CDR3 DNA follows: TGTGCCAGCAGCCACGGGAGGACAGTTGGGAACGAACTGTTTTTT.

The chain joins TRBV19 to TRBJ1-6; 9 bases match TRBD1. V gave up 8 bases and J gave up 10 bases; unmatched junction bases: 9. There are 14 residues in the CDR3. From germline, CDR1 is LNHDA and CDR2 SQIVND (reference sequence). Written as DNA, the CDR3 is TGTGCCAGTTCTAGGACAGGGGATAGGTCACCCCTCCACTTT. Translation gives CASSRTGDRSPLHF.

As DNA, the CDR3 is TGTGCCAGCAGGCTACAGGGAGGGAAGGGCTACACCTTC. Translated, it gives CASRLQGGKGYTF. The chain combines TRBV27 with TRBJ1-2, with a possible D match to TRBD1 (6 bases). This CDR3 has 13 residues. Trimming took 6 bases from V and 8 from J, leaving 16 bases between them. Germline V gene lookup returns CDR1 MNHEY and CDR2 SMNVEV (reference sequence).

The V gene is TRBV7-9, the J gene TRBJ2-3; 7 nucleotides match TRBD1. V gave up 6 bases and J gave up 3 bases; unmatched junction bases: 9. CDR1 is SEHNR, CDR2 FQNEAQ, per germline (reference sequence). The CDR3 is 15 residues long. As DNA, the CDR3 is TGTGCCAGCAGGTTGGGACAGACGGGGACAGATACGCAGTATTTT. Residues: CASRLGQTGTDTQYF.

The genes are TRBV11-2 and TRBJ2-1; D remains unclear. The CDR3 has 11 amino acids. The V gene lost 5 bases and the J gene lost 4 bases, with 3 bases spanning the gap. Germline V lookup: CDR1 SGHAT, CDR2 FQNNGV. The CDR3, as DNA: TGTGCCAGCAGCGCGTACAATGAGCAGTTCTTC. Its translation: CASSAYNEQFF.

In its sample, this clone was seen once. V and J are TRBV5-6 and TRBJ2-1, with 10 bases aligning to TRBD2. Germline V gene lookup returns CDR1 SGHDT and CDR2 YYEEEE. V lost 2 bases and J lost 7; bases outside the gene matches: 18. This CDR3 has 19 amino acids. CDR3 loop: CASSFGGRASGSTYNEQFF. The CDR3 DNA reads TGTGCCAGCAGCTTTGGGGGAAGGGCTAGCGGGAGTACGTATAATGAGCAGTTCTTC. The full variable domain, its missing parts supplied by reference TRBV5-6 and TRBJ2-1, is DAGVTQSPTHLIKTRGQQVTLRCSPKSGHDTVSWYQQALGQGPQFIFQYYEEEERQRGNFPDRFSGHQFPNYSSELNVNALLLGDSALYLCASSFGGRASGSTYNEQFFGPGTRLTVL.

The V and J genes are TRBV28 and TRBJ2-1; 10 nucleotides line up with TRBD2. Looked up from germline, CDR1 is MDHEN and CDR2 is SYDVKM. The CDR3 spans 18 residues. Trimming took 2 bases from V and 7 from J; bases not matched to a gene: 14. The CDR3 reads CASSLRGPIAGGRNEQFF. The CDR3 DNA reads TGTGCCAGCAGTTTAAGGGGCCCCATAGCGGGGGGTAGGAATGAGCAGTTCTTC.

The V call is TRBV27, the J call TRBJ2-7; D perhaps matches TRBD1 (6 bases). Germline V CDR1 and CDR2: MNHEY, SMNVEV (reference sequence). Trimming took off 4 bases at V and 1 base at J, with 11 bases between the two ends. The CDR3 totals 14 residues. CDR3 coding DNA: TGTGCCAGCAGTTCCACGACAGGATCCTACGAGCAGTACTTC. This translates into CASSSTTGSYEQYF.